This T cell receptor (beta chain) was recovered during a study of T-cell reconstitution after alpha-beta-depleted transplantation in children. This clonotype was found a few times. The CDR3 has 15 amino acids. Germline-derived CDR1 and CDR2 are KGHSH and LQKENI. The V and J ends lost 4 bases and 8 bases, in that order; junction bases with no gene match: 13. Unique molecular identifiers were used to barcode this TCRbeta library. TCRdb re-analysed the PCR reads in MiXCR, keeping a single row per CDR3 protein. The sample lists 75,000 to 100,000 distinct CDR3 sequences, approximately 8.4% occurring once. The chain is built from TRBV18 and TRBJ1-2; 7 nucleotides align to TRBD1. The sample in question was PBMCs from the stem cell graft donor, obtained from the stem cell graft. This sequence originates from a human donor who donated a stem cell graft to a child with congenital amegakaryocytic thrombocytopenia. The CDR3 loop is CASSHTGESFRGYTF. The CDR3 DNA is TGTGCCAGCTCACACACAGGGGAAAGCTTTCGCGGCTACACCTTC.